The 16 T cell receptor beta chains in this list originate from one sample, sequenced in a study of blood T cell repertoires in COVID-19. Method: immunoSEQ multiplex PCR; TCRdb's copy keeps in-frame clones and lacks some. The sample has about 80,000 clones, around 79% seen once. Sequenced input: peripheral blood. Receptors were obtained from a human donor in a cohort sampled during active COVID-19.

The CDR3 loop reads CASSGTSGRATEQFF. The CDR3 DNA reads as TGTGCCAGCAGCGGGACTAGCGGGAGGGCCACTGAGCAGTTCTTC. The chain joins TRBV2 to TRBJ2-1; 16 positions match TRBD2. In germline, CDR1 is SNHLY, CDR2 FYNNEI. There are 15 residues in the CDR3. Unmatched junction bases numbered 5, after V lost 6 bases and J lost 9 bases.

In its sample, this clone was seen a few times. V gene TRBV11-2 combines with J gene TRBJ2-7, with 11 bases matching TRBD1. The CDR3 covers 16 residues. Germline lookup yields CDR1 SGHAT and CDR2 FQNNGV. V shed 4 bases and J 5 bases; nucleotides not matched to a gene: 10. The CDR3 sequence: CASSSLPGQGVHEQYF. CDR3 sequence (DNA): TGTGCCAGCAGCTCCCTACCGGGACAGGGGGTACACGAGCAGTACTTC.

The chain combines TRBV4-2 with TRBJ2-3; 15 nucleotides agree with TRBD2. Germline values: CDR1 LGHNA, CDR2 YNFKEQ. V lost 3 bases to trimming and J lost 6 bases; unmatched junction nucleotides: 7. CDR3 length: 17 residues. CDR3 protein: CASSQGLAGGPSDTQYF. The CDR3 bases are TGTGCCAGCAGCCAGGGACTAGCGGGAGGTCCGTCGGATACGCAGTATTTT.

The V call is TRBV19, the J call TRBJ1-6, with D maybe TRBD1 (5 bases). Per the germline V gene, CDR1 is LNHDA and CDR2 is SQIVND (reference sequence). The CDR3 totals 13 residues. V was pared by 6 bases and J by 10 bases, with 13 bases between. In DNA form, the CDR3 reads TGTGCCAGTAGATGGGGGGAACTCTCACCCCTCCACTTT. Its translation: CASRWGELSPLHF.

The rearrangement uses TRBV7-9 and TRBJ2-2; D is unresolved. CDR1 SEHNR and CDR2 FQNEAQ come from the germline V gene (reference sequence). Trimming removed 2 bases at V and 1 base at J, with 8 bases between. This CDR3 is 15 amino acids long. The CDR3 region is CASSLIPGNTGELFF. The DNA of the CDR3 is TGTGCCAGCAGCTTAATCCCGGGGAACACCGGGGAGCTGTTTTTT.

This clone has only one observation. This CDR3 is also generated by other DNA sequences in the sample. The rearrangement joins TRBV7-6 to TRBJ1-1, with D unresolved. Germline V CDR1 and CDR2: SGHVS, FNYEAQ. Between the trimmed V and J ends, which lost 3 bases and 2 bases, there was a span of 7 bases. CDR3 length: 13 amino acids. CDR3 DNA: TGTGCCAGCAGCTTGGGCACCAACACTGAAGCTTTCTTT. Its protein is CASSLGTNTEAFF.

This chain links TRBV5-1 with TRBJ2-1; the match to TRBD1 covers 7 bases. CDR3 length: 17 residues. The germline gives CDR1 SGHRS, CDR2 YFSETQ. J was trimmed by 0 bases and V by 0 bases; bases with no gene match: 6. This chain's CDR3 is CASSLGGTDLSYNEQFF. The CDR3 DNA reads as TGCGCCAGCAGCTTGGGGGGGACAGACCTCTCCTACAATGAGCAGTTCTTC. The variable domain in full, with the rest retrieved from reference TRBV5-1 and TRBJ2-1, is KAGVTQTPRYLIKTRGQQVTLSCSPISGHRSVSWYQQTPGQGLQFLFEYFSETQRNKGNFPGRFSGRQFSNSRSEMNVSTLELGDSALYLCASSLGGTDLSYNEQFFGPGTRLTVL.

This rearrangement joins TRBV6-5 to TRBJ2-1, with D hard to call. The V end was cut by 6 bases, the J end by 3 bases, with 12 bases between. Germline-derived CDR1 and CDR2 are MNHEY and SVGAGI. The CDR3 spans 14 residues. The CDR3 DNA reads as TGTGCCAGCAGGTCCGGGTCAAACTACAATGAGCAGTTCTTC. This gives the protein CASRSGSNYNEQFF.

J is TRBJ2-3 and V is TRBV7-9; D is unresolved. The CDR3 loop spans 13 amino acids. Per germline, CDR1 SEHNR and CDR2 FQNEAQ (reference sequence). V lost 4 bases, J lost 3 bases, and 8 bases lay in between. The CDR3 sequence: CASSSSMTDTQYF. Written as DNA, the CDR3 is TGTGCCAGCAGCTCCTCTATGACAGATACGCAGTATTTT.

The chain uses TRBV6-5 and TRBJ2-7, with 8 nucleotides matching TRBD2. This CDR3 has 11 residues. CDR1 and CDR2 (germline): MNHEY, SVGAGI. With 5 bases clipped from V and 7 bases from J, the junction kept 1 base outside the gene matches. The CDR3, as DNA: TGTGCCAGCAGTCGCGGGAGGGAGCAGTACTTC. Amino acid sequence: CASSRGREQYF.

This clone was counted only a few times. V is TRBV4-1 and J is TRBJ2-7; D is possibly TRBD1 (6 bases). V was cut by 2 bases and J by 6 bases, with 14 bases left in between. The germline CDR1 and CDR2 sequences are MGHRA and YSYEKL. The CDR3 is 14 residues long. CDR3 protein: CASSQPGRGGEQYV. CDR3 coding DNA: TGCGCCAGCAGCCAACCAGGCAGGGGTGGCGAGCAGTACGTC.

This CDR3 reads CASSNWGLAGAYEQYV. The CDR3 nucleotides read TGTGCCAGCAGCAACTGGGGACTAGCGGGTGCCTACGAGCAGTACGTC. This sequence joins TRBV5-6 and TRBJ2-7; TRBD2 agrees at 12 bases. J gave up 2 bases and V 4 bases, and 7 bases lay outside the gene matches. Germline assignment: CDR1 SGHDT and CDR2 YYEEEE. The CDR3 sequence is 16 residues long.

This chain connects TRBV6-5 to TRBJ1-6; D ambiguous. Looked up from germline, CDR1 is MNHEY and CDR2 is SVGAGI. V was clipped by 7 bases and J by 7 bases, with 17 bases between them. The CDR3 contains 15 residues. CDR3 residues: CASTRSVGPNSPLHF. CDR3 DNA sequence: TGTGCCAGCACGAGGAGTGTTGGCCCGAATTCACCCCTCCACTTT.

The CDR3 bases are TGTGCCAGCAGCCGAGGAACAGGATTCTATGGCTACACCTTC. It is translated as CASSRGTGFYGYTF. The rearrangement uses TRBV3-1 (or the pseudogene TRBV3-2) and TRBJ1-2; tentative D call: TRBD1 (5 bases). The CDR3 has 14 residues. Germline V lookup: CDR1 LGHDT, CDR2 YNNKEL (reference sequence). V shed 4 bases and J shed 4 bases, with 13 bases lying between them.

This CDR3 reads CASRLAGPTGDEQFF. For the CDR3, the DNA is TGTGCCAGCCGTCTAGCGGGCCCCACCGGGGATGAGCAGTTCTTC. The chain employs TRBV7-2 and TRBJ2-1; 8 bases agree with TRBD2. The CDR3 runs 15 residues. CDR1 is SGHTA and CDR2 is FQGNSA in the germline V gene. V gave up 8 bases and J gave up 8 bases; unmatched junction bases: 14.

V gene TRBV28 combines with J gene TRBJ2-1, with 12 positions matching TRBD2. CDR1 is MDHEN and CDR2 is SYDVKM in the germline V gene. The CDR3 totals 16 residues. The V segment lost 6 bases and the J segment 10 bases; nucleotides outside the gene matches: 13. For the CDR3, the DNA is TGTGCCAGCAGGGCTAGACTAGCGGGGGTGATGAAGGAGCAGTTCTTC. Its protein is CASRARLAGVMKEQFF.